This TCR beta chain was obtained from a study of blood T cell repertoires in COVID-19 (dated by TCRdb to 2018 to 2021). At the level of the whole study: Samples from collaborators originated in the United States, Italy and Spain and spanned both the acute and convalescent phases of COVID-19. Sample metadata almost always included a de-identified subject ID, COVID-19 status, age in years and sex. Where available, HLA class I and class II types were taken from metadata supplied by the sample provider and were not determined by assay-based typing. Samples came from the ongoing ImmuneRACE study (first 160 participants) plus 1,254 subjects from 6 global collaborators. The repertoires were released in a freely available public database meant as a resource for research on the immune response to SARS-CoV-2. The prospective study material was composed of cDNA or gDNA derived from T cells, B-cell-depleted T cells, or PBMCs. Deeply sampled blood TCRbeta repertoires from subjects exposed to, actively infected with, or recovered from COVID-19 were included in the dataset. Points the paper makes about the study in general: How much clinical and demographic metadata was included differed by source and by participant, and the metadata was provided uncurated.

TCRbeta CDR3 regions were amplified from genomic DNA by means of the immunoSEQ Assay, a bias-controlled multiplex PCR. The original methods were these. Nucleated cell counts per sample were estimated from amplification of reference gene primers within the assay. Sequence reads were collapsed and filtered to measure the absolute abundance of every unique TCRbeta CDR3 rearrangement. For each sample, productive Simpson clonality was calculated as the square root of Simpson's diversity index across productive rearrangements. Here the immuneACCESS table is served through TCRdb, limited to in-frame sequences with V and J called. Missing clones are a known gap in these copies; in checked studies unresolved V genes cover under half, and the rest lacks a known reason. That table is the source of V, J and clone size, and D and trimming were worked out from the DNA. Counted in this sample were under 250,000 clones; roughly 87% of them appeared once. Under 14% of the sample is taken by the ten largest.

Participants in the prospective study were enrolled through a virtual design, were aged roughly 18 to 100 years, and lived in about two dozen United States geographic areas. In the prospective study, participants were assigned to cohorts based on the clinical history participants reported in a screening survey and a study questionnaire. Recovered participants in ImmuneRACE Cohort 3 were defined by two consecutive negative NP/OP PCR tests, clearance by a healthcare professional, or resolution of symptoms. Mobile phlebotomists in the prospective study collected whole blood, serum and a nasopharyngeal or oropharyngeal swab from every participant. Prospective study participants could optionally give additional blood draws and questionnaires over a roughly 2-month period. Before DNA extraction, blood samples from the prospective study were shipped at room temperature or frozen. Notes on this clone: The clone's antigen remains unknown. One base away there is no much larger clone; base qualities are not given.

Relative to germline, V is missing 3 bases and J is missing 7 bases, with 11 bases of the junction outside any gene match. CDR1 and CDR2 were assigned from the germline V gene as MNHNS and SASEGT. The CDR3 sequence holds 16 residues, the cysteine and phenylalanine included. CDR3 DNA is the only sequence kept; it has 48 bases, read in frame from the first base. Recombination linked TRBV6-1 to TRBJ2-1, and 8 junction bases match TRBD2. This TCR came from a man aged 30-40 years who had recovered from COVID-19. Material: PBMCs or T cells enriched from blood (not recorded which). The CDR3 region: CASSDDPGLVRNEQFF. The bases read TGTGCCAGCAGTGACGACCCGGGACTAGTTAGGAATGAGCAGTTCTTC.